This TCR beta chain was observed in a study of cytomegalovirus exposure and HLA in healthy donors. General study points: With DRB1 most and HLA-C fewest, TCR association rates differed between HLA loci in a later analysis. There were several of the most significant clusters that appeared linked to common viral pathogens in a later analysis. An analysis that was carried out later associated 15,000 to 20,000 TCR beta sequences with HLA alleles at 0.05 false discovery rate.

The PCR was carried out with 60 Vbeta primers and 13 Jbeta primers. Measured with immunoSEQ multiplex PCR; TCRdb has only the in-frame clones, and not every one. The table has 100,000 to 150,000 clones, 75% to 85% seen once. Notes on this clone: What it recognizes is unknown.

The CDR3 consists of 17 residues. Trimming removed 0 bases from V and 4 bases from J, with 16 bases in between. Germline CDR1 and CDR2: WNHNN and SYGVQD (reference sequence). The rearrangement joins TRBV10-1 to TRBJ1-5, with D possibly matching TRBD1 (5 bases). This receptor was taken from a man aged 35-49 years in good health and CMV-seronegative. The sequenced sample was PBMCs. The CDR3 coding sequence is TGCGCCAGCAGTGAGTCTCCCTCAGGTGGGGGGAATCAGCCCCAGCATTTT. It is translated as CASSESPSGGGNQPQHF.